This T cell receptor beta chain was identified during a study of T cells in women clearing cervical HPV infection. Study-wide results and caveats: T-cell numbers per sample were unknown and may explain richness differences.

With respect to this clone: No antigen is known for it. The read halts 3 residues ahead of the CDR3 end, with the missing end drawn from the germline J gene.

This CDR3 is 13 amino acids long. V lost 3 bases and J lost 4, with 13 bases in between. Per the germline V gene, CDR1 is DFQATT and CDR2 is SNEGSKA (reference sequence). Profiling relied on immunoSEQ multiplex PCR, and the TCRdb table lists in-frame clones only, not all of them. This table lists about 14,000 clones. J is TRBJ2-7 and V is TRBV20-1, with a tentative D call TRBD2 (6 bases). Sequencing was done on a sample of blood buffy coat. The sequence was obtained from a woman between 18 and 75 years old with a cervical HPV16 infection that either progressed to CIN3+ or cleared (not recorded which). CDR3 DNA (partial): TGCAGTGCTAGGTGGAGGGCTCAGTACGAG. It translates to CSARWRAQYE. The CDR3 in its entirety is CSARWRAQYEQYF.